A single sample gave rise to the 24 T cell receptor beta chains below, sequenced in a study of cytomegalovirus exposure and HLA in healthy donors. Primers included in the PCR were 60 Vbeta and 13 Jbeta primers. Using immunoSEQ multiplex PCR, the repertoire was profiled, and TCRdb retains in-frame clones only, with some absent. The table lists about 98,000 clones, about 70% of them singletons. The sample was PBMCs. These receptors were obtained from a female donor in good health and CMV-seronegative.

The chain has TRBV29-1 and TRBJ2-3, with 9 bases lining up with TRBD2. The V gene end was trimmed by 4 bases and the J gene end by 4 bases; junction bases not matched to a gene: 0. Germline lookup yields CDR1 SQVTM and CDR2 ANQGSEA. This CDR3 region has 12 residues. In nucleotides, the CDR3 is TGCAGCGTTGGCGGGAGGGCAGATACGCAGTATTTT. It yields the protein CSVGGRADTQYF.

The chain couples TRBV30 to TRBJ2-1; weak D call: TRBD2 (6 bases). V lost 5 bases and J 6 bases, leaving 14 bases between the germline ends. Germline CDR1 and CDR2: GTSNPN and SVGIG (reference sequence). The CDR3 contains 13 residues. CDR3 sequence: CAWGGSRGNEQFF. The CDR3 DNA sequence: TGTGCCTGGGGGGGGTCCCGAGGCAATGAGCAGTTCTTC. The complete variable domain, with remaining parts taken from reference TRBV30 and TRBJ2-1, reads SQTIHQWPATLVQPVGSPLSLECTVEGTSNPNLYWYRQAAGRGLQLLFYSVGIGQISSEVPQNLSASRPQDRQFILSSKKLLLSDSGFYLCAWGGSRGNEQFFGPGTRLTVL.

Comment on this clone: A junction boundary mismatches the germline segment, possibly from a read error. V gene TRBV6-1 combines with J gene TRBJ2-2, with D possibly matching TRBD2 (6 bases). Germline V gene sequence: CDR1 MNHNS, CDR2 SASEGT. The CDR3 length is 13 residues. Written as DNA, the CDR3 is TGTGCCAGCCAGAGGACCTCCGGCGGGAAGCTGTTTTTT. As protein: CASQRTSGGKLFF.

The chain is built from TRBV5-6 and TRBJ2-5; 9 positions match TRBD2. This CDR3 is built from 16 residues. Germline CDR1 and CDR2: SGHDT and YYEEEE. Trimming at V came to 3 bases and at J to 1 base, leaving 7 bases not matched to a gene. Here the CDR3 DNA reads TGTGCCAGCAGCTCCGTGGGACTAGCTATCCAAGAGACCCAGTACTTC. Residues: CASSSVGLAIQETQYF.

The chain joins TRBV30 to TRBJ1-3; 8 bases are a match to TRBD1. CDR1 is GTSNPN, CDR2 SVGIG, per germline (reference sequence). The CDR3 length is 13 residues. Trimming cost V 3 bases and J 4 bases; bases outside gene matches: 2. CDR3 amino acids: CAWRGTGGNTIYF. DNA for the CDR3: TGTGCCTGGAGAGGGACAGGCGGAAACACCATATATTTT. The whole variable domain, filled in from reference TRBV30 and TRBJ1-3, reads SQTIHQWPATLVQPVGSPLSLECTVEGTSNPNLYWYRQAAGRGLQLLFYSVGIGQISSEVPQNLSASRPQDRQFILSSKKLLLSDSGFYLCAWRGTGGNTIYFGEGSWLTVV.

The chain couples TRBV7-9 to TRBJ1-3; a weak D match, TRBD1 (6 bases). Germline loops: CDR1 SEHNR, CDR2 FQNEAQ (reference sequence). Trimming removed 3 bases at V and 4 bases at J, with 10 bases between. This CDR3 has 14 amino acids. This CDR3 is CASSFGQTGNTIYF. Here the CDR3 DNA reads TGTGCCAGCAGCTTCGGACAGACGGGAAACACCATATATTTT.

This chain connects TRBV6-4 to TRBJ1-5; the D is unclear. Germline lookup yields CDR1 MRHNA and CDR2 SNTAGT. V was cut by 2 bases and J by 7 bases, with 9 bases left in between. This CDR3 is built from 13 residues. This chain's CDR3 is CASSDRPGQPQHF. The CDR3 region has the DNA TGTGCCAGCAGTGACAGGCCAGGCCAGCCCCAGCATTTT.

This chain uses TRBV6-5 with TRBJ2-3; possible D gene TRBD2, 6 bases. Germline V CDR1 and CDR2: MNHEY, SVGAGI. This CDR3 region has 15 residues. V dropped 2 bases and J dropped 0 bases, with 9 bases sitting between them. CDR3 sequence (DNA): TGTGCCAGCAGTTACGCGGCGGGGAGCACAGATACGCAGTATTTT. The encoded protein is CASSYAAGSTDTQYF.

This CDR3 reads CASSLMAPVSGTDTQYF. CDR3 DNA: TGTGCCAGCAGCTTAATGGCCCCTGTCTCCGGGACAGATACGCAGTATTTT. V and J are TRBV7-3 and TRBJ2-3; D gene unclear. V was pared by 1 base and J by 3 bases, with 17 bases between. Germline V gene lookup returns CDR1 SGHTA and CDR2 FQGTGA. The CDR3 contains 17 residues.

In its sample, this clone was seen a few times. The chain couples TRBV7-9 to TRBJ1-5, with 7 bases aligning to TRBD1. CDR3 length: 14 residues. With 5 bases clipped from V and 5 bases from J, the junction kept 6 bases outside the gene matches. From germline, CDR1 is SEHNR and CDR2 FQNEAQ (reference sequence). DNA for the CDR3: TGTGCCAGCAGCCTCGACAGGGTCGATCAGCCCCAGCATTTT. It yields the protein CASSLDRVDQPQHF.

This chain uses TRBV12-5 with TRBJ1-6; D is possibly TRBD1 (5 bases). V gave up 4 bases and J gave up 9 bases, with 22 bases separating them. The V gene's germline CDR1 is LGHNT and CDR2 FRNRAP. CDR3 length equals 17 residues. This CDR3 is CASGSHLTRGGISPLHF. In DNA, the CDR3 is TGTGCTAGTGGTTCACATCTGACAAGGGGTGGTATTTCACCCCTCCACTTT.

In its sample, this clone was seen once. The chain couples TRBV6-5 to TRBJ2-7, with D perhaps matching TRBD2 (5 bases). Trimming took off 0 bases at V and 4 bases at J, with 13 bases between the two ends. This CDR3 is built from 15 residues. Per the germline V gene, CDR1 is MNHEY and CDR2 is SVGAGI. CDR3 sequence: CASSYSSGTLYEQYF. The CDR3 DNA sequence: TGTGCCAGCAGTTACTCCAGCGGAACCCTTTACGAGCAGTACTTC.

This clone occurred a few times. The rearrangement joins TRBV6-6 to TRBJ1-2; D remains unclear. V was cut by 5 bases and J by 4 bases, with 17 bases left in between. The CDR3 runs 15 residues. Germline V lookup: CDR1 MNHNY, CDR2 SVGAGI (reference sequence). CDR3 in amino acids: CASSATVVSIYGYTF. Here the CDR3 DNA reads TGTGCCAGCAGTGCTACAGTGGTCTCGATCTATGGCTACACCTTC.

The J gene is TRBJ1-4, the V gene TRBV30; D uncertain. CDR1 GTSNPN and CDR2 SVGIG come from the germline V gene (reference sequence). V lost 3 bases and J lost 6, with 11 bases in between. The CDR3 totals 13 residues. Here the CDR3 DNA reads TGTGCCTGGAGCCACGGAGGGTATGAAAAACTGTTTTTT. This encodes CAWSHGGYEKLFF. The entire variable domain, with the rest obtained from reference TRBV30 and TRBJ1-4, is as follows: SQTIHQWPATLVQPVGSPLSLECTVEGTSNPNLYWYRQAAGRGLQLLFYSVGIGQISSEVPQNLSASRPQDRQFILSSKKLLLSDSGFYLCAWSHGGYEKLFFGSGTQLSVL.

This clone was detected a few times. The chain couples TRBV11-2 to TRBJ1-5, with D perhaps matching TRBD1 (6 bases). V was pared by 0 bases and J by 5 bases, with 8 bases between. The length of the CDR3 is 14 residues. CDR1 is SGHAT, CDR2 FQNNGV, per germline. DNA for the CDR3: TGTGCCAGCAGCTTAGAGGCAGGGGATCAGCCCCAGCATTTT. Translating gives CASSLEAGDQPQHF.

This rearrangement joins TRBV10-2 to TRBJ1-4, with 9 bases identical to TRBD1. The CDR3 totals 15 residues. From germline, CDR1 is WSHSY and CDR2 SAAADI. V lost 3 bases, J lost 7 bases, and 6 bases stayed unmatched. The CDR3 sequence: CASSEHRGLIEKLFF. The CDR3, as DNA: TGCGCCAGCAGTGAACACAGGGGGCTGATTGAAAAACTGTTTTTT.

In nucleotides, the CDR3 is TGCGCCAGCAGCTGGGGTAGCGGGGACTCCTACAATGAGCAGTTCTTC. It codes for CASSWGSGDSYNEQFF. V and J are TRBV5-1 and TRBJ2-1; 8 bases are shared with TRBD2. V lost 3 bases, J lost 0 bases, and 5 bases stayed unmatched. CDR1 is SGHRS, CDR2 YFSETQ, per germline. The CDR3 extends over 16 amino acids.

The rearrangement uses TRBV5-4 and TRBJ1-1; TRBD1 agrees at 8 bases. The length of the CDR3 is 14 residues. After removal of 7 bases from V and 1 base from J, the junction contained 6 bases not matched to a gene. Germline V gene sequence: CDR1 SGHNT, CDR2 YYREEE (reference sequence). CDR3 in DNA: TGTGCCAGCGGACGACAGGGGCCGAACACTGAAGCTTTCTTT. Translation: CASGRQGPNTEAFF.

The chain uses TRBV7-3 and TRBJ2-3, with 12 bases aligning to TRBD2. Germline assignment: CDR1 SGHTA and CDR2 FQGTGA. This CDR3 is 19 amino acids long. The ends lost 2 bases at V and 2 bases at J; junction bases unmatched: 11. CDR3 sequence (DNA): TGTGCCAGCAGCTTACTTCCCGGGACTAGCGGGCCCATCACAGATACGCAGTATTTT. Translating gives CASSLLPGTSGPITDTQYF. Based on the CDR3 plus reference TRBV7-3 and TRBJ2-3, the full variable domain is GAGVSQTPSNKVTEKGKYVELRCDPISGHTALYWYRQSLGQGPEFLIYFQGTGAADDSGLPNDRFFAVRPEGSVSTLKIQRTERGDSAVYLCASSLLPGTSGPITDTQYFGPGTRLTVL.

The rearrangement links TRBV11-2 to TRBJ2-7, with 8 positions matching TRBD1. Germline loops: CDR1 SGHAT, CDR2 FQNNGV. J was trimmed by 0 bases and V by 3 bases; bases with no gene match: 1. There are 14 residues in the CDR3. The CDR3 loop reads CASSFGQGSYEQYF. The CDR3 nucleotides read TGTGCCAGCAGCTTTGGACAGGGCTCCTACGAGCAGTACTTC.

Only a few counts were recorded for this clone. The CDR3 DNA reads TGCGCCAGCAGCTTCTCGGGACAGGGGTCCTACGAGCAGTACTTC. Amino acid sequence: CASSFSGQGSYEQYF. This rearrangement joins TRBV5-1 to TRBJ2-7; 10 nucleotides align to TRBD1. This CDR3 spans 15 amino acids. Germline CDR1 is SGHRS and CDR2 is YFSETQ. V lost 2 bases to trimming and J lost 1 base; unmatched junction nucleotides: 3.

This chain uses TRBV6-1 with TRBJ1-5; D not certain. Germline CDR1 reads MNHNS; CDR2 reads SASEGT. The V end lost 3 bases, the J end lost 6 bases, and 18 bases lay between the germline ends. The CDR3 totals 16 residues. CDR3 nucleotide sequence: TGTGCCAGCAGTGAGGTCGCGTCCATCGGAGGTCAGCCCCAGCATTTT. Residues: CASSEVASIGGQPQHF.

This clone was observed a few times. This same CDR3 is encoded by further DNA sequences in the sample. This chain connects TRBV9 to TRBJ1-1, with D perhaps TRBD1 (5 bases). The V end lost 3 bases, the J end lost 5 bases, and 17 bases lay between the germline ends. Germline CDR1 is SGDLS and CDR2 is YYNGEE. The CDR3 runs to 15 residues. This CDR3 is CASSAFSGRGTEAFF. The DNA for the CDR3 is TGTGCCAGCAGCGCTTTCTCGGGGAGGGGAACTGAAGCTTTCTTT.

This chain joins TRBV5-6 and TRBJ2-5; D gene uncertain. This CDR3 is 11 amino acids long. From germline, CDR1 is SGHDT and CDR2 YYEEEE. Trimming took off 3 bases at V and 5 bases at J, with 5 bases between the two ends. CDR3 region: CASSSRETQYF. DNA of the CDR3: TGTGCCAGCAGCTCCAGGGAGACCCAGTACTTC.